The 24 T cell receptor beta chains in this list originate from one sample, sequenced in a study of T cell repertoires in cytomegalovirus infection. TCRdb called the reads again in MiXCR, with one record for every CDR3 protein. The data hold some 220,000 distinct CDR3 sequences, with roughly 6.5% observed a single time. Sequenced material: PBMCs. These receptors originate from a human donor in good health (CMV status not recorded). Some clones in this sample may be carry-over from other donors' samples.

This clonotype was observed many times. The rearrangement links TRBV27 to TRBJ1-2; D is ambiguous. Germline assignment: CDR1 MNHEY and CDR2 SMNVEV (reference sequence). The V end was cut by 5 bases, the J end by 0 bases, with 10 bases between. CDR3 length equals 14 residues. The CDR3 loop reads CASSGFTTNYGYTF. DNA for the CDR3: TGTGCCAGCAGTGGATTTACCACTAACTATGGCTACACCTTC.

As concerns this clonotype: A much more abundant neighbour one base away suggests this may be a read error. The CDR3 sequence: CASSSDSTNYGYTF. Here the CDR3 DNA reads TGTGCCAGCAGCTCGGACAGTACTAACTATGGCTACACCTTC. The chain recombines TRBV7-9 with TRBJ1-2; perhaps TRBD1 as D (6 bases). Trimming left V 4 bases short and J 0 bases short, with 9 bases between. The CDR3 sequence is 14 residues long. Per the germline V gene, CDR1 is SEHNR and CDR2 is FQNEAQ (reference sequence).

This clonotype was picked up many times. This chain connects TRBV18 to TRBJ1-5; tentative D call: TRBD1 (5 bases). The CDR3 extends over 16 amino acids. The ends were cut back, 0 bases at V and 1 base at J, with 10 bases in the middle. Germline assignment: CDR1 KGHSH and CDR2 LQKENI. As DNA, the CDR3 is TGTGCCAGCTCACCACCGGAGGGGATGAGCAATCAGCCCCAGCATTTT. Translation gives CASSPPEGMSNQPQHF.

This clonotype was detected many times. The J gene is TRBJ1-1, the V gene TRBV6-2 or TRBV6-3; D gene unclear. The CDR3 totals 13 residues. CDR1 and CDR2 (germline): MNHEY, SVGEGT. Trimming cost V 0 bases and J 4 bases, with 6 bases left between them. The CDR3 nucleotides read TGTGCCAGCAGTTACTCGGAGACCACTGAAGCTTTCTTT. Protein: CASSYSETTEAFF.

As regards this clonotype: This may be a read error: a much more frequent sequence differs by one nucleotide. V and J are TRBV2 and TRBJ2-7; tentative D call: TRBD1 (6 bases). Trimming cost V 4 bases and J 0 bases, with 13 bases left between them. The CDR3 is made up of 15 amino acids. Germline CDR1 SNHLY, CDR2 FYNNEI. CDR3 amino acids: CASSAGAPFSYEQYF. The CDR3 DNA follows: TGTGCCAGCAGTGCAGGGGCTCCTTTCTCCTACGAGCAGTACTTC.

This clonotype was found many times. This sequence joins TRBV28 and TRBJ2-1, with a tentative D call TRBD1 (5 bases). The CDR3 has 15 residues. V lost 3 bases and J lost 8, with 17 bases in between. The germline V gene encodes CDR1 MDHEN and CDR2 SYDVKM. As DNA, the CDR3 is TGTGCCAGCAGTTTTATCCCCAGGGTAGGGGATGAGCAGTTCTTC. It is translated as CASSFIPRVGDEQFF.

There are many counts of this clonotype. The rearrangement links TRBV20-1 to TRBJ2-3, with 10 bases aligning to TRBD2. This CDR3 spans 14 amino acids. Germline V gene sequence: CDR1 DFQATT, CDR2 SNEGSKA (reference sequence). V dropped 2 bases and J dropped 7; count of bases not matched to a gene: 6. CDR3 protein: CSARPSGGANTQYF. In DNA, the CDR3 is TGCAGTGCTAGACCGAGCGGGGGGGCGAATACGCAGTATTTT.

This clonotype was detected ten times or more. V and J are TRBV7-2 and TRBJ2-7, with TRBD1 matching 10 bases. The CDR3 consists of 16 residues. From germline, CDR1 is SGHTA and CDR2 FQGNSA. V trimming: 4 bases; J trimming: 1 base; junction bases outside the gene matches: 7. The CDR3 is CASSSIGQGVSYEQYF. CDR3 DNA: TGTGCCAGCAGCTCCATAGGACAGGGGGTTTCCTACGAGCAGTACTTC. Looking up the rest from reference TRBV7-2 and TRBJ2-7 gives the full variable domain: GAGVSQSPSNKVTEKGKDVELRCDPISGHTALYWYRQSLGQGLEFLIYFQGNSAPDKSGLPSDRFSAERTGGSVSTLTIQRTQQEDSAVYLCASSSIGQGVSYEQYFGPGTRLTVT.

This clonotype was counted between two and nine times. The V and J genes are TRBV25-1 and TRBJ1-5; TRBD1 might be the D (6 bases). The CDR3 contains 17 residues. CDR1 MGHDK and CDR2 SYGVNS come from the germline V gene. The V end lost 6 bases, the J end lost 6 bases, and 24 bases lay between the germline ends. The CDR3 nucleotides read TGTGCCAGCAGACAACACCCCCCGACAGGCCAGGGTCAGCCCCAGCATTTT. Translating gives CASRQHPPTGQGQPQHF.

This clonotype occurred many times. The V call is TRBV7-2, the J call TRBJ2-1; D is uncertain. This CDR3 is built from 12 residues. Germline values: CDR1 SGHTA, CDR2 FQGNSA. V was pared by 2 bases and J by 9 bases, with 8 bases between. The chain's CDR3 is CASSLSGPEQFF. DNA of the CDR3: TGTGCCAGCAGCTTATCGGGCCCTGAGCAGTTCTTC.

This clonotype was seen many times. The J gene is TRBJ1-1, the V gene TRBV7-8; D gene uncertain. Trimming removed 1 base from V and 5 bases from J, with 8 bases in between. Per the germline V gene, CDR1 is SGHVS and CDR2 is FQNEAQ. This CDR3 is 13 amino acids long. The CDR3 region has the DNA TGTGCCAGCAGCTTAGGACTAGGGACTGAAGCTTTCTTT. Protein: CASSLGLGTEAFF.

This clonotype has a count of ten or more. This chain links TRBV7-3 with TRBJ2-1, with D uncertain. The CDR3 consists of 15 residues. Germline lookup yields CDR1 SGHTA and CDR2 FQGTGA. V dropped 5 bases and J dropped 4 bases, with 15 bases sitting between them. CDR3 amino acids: CASSPPGADYNEQFF. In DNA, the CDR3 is TGTGCCAGCAGCCCCCCCGGCGCAGATTACAATGAGCAGTTCTTC.

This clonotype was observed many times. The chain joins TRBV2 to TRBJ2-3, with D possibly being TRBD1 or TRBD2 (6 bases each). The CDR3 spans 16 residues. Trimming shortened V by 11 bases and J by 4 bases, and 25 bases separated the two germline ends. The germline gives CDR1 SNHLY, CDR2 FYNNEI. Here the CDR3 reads CASRLLGGDVSDTQYF. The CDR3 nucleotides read TGTGCCTCACGGCTATTGGGGGGCGATGTCTCAGATACGCAGTATTTT.

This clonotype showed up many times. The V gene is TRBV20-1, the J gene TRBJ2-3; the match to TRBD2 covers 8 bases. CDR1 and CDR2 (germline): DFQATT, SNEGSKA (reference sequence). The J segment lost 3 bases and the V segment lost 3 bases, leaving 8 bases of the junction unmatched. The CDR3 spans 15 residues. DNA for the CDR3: TGCAGTGCTAGCGACCAGGGACTAGAGACAGATACGCAGTATTTT. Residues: CSASDQGLETDTQYF.

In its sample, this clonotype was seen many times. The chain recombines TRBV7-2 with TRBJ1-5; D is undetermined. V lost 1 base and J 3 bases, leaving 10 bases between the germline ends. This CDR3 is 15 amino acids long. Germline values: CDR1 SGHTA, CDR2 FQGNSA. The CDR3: CASSLVGSPNQPQHF. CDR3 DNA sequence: TGTGCCAGCAGCTTAGTGGGCAGTCCCAATCAGCCCCAGCATTTT. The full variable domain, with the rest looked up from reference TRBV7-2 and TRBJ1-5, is GAGVSQSPSNKVTEKGKDVELRCDPISGHTALYWYRQSLGQGLEFLIYFQGNSAPDKSGLPSDRFSAERTGGSVSTLTIQRTQQEDSAVYLCASSLVGSPNQPQHFGDGTRLSIL.

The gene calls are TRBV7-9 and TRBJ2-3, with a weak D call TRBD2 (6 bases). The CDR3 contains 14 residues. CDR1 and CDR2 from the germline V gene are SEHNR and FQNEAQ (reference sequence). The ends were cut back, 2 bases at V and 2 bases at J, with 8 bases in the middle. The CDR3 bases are TGTGCCAGCAGCTTATTAGCGGTCACAGATACGCAGTATTTT. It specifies CASSLLAVTDTQYF.

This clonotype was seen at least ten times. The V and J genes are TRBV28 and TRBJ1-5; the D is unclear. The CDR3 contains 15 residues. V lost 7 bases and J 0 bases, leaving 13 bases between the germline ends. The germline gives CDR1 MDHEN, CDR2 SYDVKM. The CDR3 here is CASTPWSLSNQPQHF. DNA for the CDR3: TGTGCCAGCACCCCATGGTCTCTTAGCAATCAGCCCCAGCATTTT. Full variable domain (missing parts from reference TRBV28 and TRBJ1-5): DVKVTQSSRYLVKRTGEKVFLECVQDMDHENMFWYRQDPGLGLRLIYFSYDVKMKEKGDIPEGYSVSREKKERFSLILESASTNQTSMYLCASTPWSLSNQPQHFGDGTRLSIL.

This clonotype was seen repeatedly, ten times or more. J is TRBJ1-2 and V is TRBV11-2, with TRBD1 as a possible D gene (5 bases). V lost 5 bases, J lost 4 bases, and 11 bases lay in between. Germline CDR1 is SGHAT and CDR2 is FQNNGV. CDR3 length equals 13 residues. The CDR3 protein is CASSPGRGYGYTF. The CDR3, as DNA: TGTGCCAGCAGCCCGGGACGCGGCTATGGCTACACCTTC.

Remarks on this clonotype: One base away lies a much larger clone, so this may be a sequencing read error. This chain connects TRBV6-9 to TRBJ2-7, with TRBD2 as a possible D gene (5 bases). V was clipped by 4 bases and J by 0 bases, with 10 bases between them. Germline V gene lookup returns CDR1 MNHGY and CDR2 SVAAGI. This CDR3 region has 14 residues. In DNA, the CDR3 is TGTGCCAGCAGTTCGAGGGCGGGCTCCTACGAGCAGTACTTC. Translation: CASSSRAGSYEQYF.

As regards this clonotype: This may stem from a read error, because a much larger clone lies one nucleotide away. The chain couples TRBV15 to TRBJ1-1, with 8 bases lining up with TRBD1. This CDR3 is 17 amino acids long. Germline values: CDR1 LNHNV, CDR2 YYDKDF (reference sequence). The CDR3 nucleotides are TGTGCCACCAGCAGAGATATCCTGGGACAGGTGAACACTGGAGCTTTCTTT. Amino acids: CATSRDILGQVNTGAFF. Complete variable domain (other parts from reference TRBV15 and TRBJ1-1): DAMVIQNPRYQVTQFGKPVTLSCSQTLNHNVMYWYQQKSSQAPKLLFHYYDKDFNNEADTPDNFQSRRPNTSFCFLDIRSPGLGDTAMYLCATSRDILGQVNTGAFFGQGTRLTVV.

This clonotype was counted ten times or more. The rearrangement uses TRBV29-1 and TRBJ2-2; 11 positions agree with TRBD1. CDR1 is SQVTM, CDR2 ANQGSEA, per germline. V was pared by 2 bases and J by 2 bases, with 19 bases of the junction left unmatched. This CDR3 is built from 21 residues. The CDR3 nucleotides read TGCAGCGTTGAATATTTAGGGACAGGGGGGGGCGGGGGGCCTAACACCGGGGAGCTGTTTTTT. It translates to CSVEYLGTGGGGGPNTGELFF.

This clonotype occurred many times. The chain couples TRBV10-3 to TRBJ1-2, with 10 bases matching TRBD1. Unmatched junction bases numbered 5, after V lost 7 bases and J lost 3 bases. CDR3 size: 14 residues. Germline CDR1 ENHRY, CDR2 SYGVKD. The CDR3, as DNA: TGTGCCATCACCCAAGGGACAGGGGACTATGGCTACACCTTC. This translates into CAITQGTGDYGYTF.

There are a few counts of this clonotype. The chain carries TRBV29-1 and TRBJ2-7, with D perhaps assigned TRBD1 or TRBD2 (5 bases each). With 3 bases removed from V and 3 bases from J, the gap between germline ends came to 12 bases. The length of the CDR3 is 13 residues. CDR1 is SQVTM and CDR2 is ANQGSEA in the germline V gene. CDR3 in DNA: TGCAGCGTTGAGGGGGAGTGGGGCTACGAGCAGTACTTC. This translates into CSVEGEWGYEQYF.

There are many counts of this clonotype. CDR3 DNA: TGCAGTGCTAGAGATCAACACAGGGCCACTGAAGCTTTCTTT. Translated, it gives CSARDQHRATEAFF. This rearrangement joins TRBV20-1 to TRBJ1-1; perhaps TRBD1 as D (6 bases). CDR3 length equals 14 residues. Trimming stripped 0 bases from V and 4 bases from J, with 12 bases between. The germline CDR1 and CDR2 sequences are DFQATT and SNEGSKA (reference sequence).